This T cell receptor beta chain was retrieved from a study of shared clonotypes between healthy human individuals (dated by TCRdb to between 2020 and 2021). Regarding the research as a whole: The cohort comprised two women and a few men aged 18 to 49 years. Leukapheresis yielded between about 0.94 and 9.5 billion PBMCs per donor. To increase sequencing depth and limit assay-specific biases, different laboratories used diverse techniques to prepare libraries and sequence TCR repertoires. Per donor, three plates each were used for CD4 naive and CD4 memory, two for CD8 naive, and one for CD8 memory. The study deeply sequenced blood TCR repertoires of about 5 healthy adults to estimate repertoire size and the extent of clonotype sharing between individuals. The paper's findings and limits, for the study overall: Estimated clonotype richness was generally larger for naive than for memory subsets. Pairwise subsampling indicated that sequencing depth was expected to affect the degree of clonotype sharing among donors. Incomplete sequencing was indicated by rarefaction of sorted-subset datasets, despite the large sequencing depth. Compared with non-shared clonotypes, the clonotypes found in all four sorted-subset donors had higher generation probabilities. Only blood was sampled, and tissue TCR repertoires likely differ from those in blood. Sharing across several donors was observed for approximately 5% of naive CD4, 3% to 3.5% of naive CD8, 2.3% of memory CD4, and about 0.38% of memory CD8 clonotypes. Because the study included only a small number of donors, the genetic and exposure-history diversity represented was limited.

For the CD8 naive samples, CD45RO-negative cells were positively selected for CCR7, yielding a CD45RA+CCR7+ population from which TemRA cells were excluded. Donors were healthy HIV-negative adults with no recently reported acute infections or vaccinations. Only Caucasian adults living in Nashville, Tennessee, USA were represented among the donors. Blood was obtained by leukapheresis, after which PBMCs were separated by Ficoll-Histopaque density gradient centrifugation and cryopreserved in liquid nitrogen vapor phase. Purity and quantity of every magnetically sorted T cell population were checked by analytical flow cytometry. From each sorted fraction, genomic DNA was isolated and quantified by UV absorbance on a Nanodrop 2000c. The CDR3 has 13 amino acids, counting the end cysteine and phenylalanine. Of all the DNA, just the CDR3 is kept, 39 bases in frame from base 1. The junction shows trimming of 0 bases on V and 5 bases on J, plus 7 bases between the germline ends. CDR1 and CDR2 were assigned from the germline V gene as LGHNA and YSLEER.

Comment on this clone: Its cognate antigen has yet to be identified. Base qualities were left out, and no much larger clone turns up one base away.

Using the deep immunoSEQ assay, multiplex PCR amplified TCR CDR3 regions from genomic DNA. For each cell subset, the extracted genomic DNA was distributed evenly across all wells of several immunoSEQ 96-well plates, and each plate served as one replicate. For sorted subsets, each replicate PCR was loaded with about 200 ng genomic DNA, equivalent to about 30,000 T cell genomes. Purified libraries were measured with a Qubit 3.0 fluorometer, size-checked on a Bioanalyzer 2100, and measured again with the KAPA Library Quantification kit. Each immunoSEQ 96-well plate was sequenced on its own single-read 150-cycle Illumina NextSeq 550 flow cell. The original methods were these. The immunoSEQ output contained only junctional sequences without quality scores, so filtering could not match that applied to full-length reads. Sequences were annotated with PyIR, a Python wrapper for IgBLAST v1.9, and V/J genes and CDR3 were assigned using IMGT germline references. Any read was removed if the V/J assignment was weak (E-value above 1e-6), the CDR3 was missing, or the read contained stop codons, out-of-frame junctions, or ambiguous translated residues. V3J clonotypes were defined by identical inferred V gene, J gene, and CDR3 amino acid sequence. Percentage overlap between repertoires was calculated by dividing the number of shared unique clonotypes by the size of the smaller repertoire. Three approaches were used to assess repertoire richness: RTK rarefaction, the Chao1 estimator, and Recon v2.1 estimates of unobserved clonotypes. Generation probabilities for all TCRbeta clonotypes obtained by the gDNA method from a handful of donors were computed using OLGA. TCRdb carries this immuneACCESS record with in-frame sequences only. Its versions omit some clonotypes, under half of them owing to an unresolved V gene in the studies checked, with the rest unexplained. That table furnishes V, J and clone size, whereas the DNA furnished D and trimming. Across this sample there are around 2,100,000 clones, with approximately 94% seen only once. The ten biggest clones cover around 1% of the sample.

Sequenced input: naive CD8+ T cells sorted from blood. Per the publication, the cell subset or site label means: CD45RA+CCR7+. The sequence links TRBV4-3 to TRBJ1-1; no D gene call is confident. This receptor was taken from a man aged 18 to 29 in good health. The CDR3 reads CASSQDRMTEAFF. The DNA reads TGCGCCAGCAGCCAAGATAGAATGACTGAAGCTTTCTTT.